Given below is one TCR beta chain in context. Its antigen is not yet known. Nothing much larger sits one base from this clone, and base qualities are not available. The library was made by the immunoSEQ multiplex PCR assay. The clones in this table, taken by TCRdb from immuneACCESS, are in-frame only. Not every clone is retained; where verified, under half of the shortfall comes from an unresolved V gene, and the cause of the rest is unknown. The sample records 11,000 to 15,000 clones, 84% of which are singletons. The ten largest clones represent roughly a tenth of the sample. The CDR3 goes from the cysteine to the phenylalanine over 14 residues. Just CDR3 DNA is preserved here, 42 bases in frame from base 1. CDR1 and CDR2, per the germline V gene, are SGHRS and YFSETQ. Trimming costs V 3 bases and J 5 bases, and their ends lie 15 bases apart. The data were obtained in a study of technical replicates of blood from a handful of donors (dated by TCRdb to about 2017).

The origin of this receptor is a human donor in good health. Sequenced material: PBMCs. Recombination joined TRBV5-1 with TRBJ2-7; the best D guess is TRBD1, with 5 bases matching. The CDR3 here reads CASSSLDSNHEQYF. The base sequence is TGCGCCAGCAGCTCCTTAGACAGTAACCACGAGCAGTACTTC.